Listed below are T cell receptor beta chains from one sample, sequenced in a study of Ad26.COV2.S vaccination and SARS-CoV-2 variants. This table comes from immunoSEQ multiplex PCR, and its TCRdb copy is limited to in-frame clones, with some not included. The sample has approximately 250,000 clones, 87% seen once. Sequenced material: peripheral blood, taken in a trial of Ad26.COV2.S vaccine versus placebo. The receptors shown here come from a person between 18 and 59 years old who received the Ad26.COV2.S COVID-19 vaccine or a placebo. Each CDR3 is given with its conserved first and last residue. Fields, in order: J gene, D gene, V gene, clone size, CDR3 protein, CDR3 DNA. The D gene is left open where the match is weak. Rows give clone size only sometimes, using once, few, many, or a class for an expanded clone.

TRBJ2-1,.,TRBV6-5,.,CASSYSQDNEQFF,TGTGCCAGCAGTTATTCCCAGGACAATGAGCAGTTCTTC
TRBJ1-3,.,TRBV5-6,.,CASSRGTTHSGNTIYF,TGTGCCAGCAGCCGGGGGACAACCCACTCTGGAAACACCATATATTTT
TRBJ2-3,TRBD2,TRBV7-9,.,CASSLGTSGRTDTQYF,TGTGCCAGCAGCTTAGGAACTAGCGGGCGCACAGATACGCAGTATTTT
TRBJ1-2,TRBD1,TRBV2,.,CASSLDRVGYTF,TGTGCCAGCAGCTTAGACAGGGTCGGCTACACCTTC
TRBJ2-7,.,TRBV7-9,.,CASSLTWGLFAYEQYF,TGTGCCAGCAGCTTAACGTGGGGGTTATTCGCCTACGAGCAGTACTTC
TRBJ1-2,TRBD1,TRBV18,.,CASSPGGGQGYGYTF,TGTGCCAGCTCACCAGGAGGGGGACAGGGCTATGGCTACACCTTC
TRBJ1-3,.,TRBV6-2/TRBV6-3,.,CASSARRGFSGNTIYF,TGTGCCAGCAGCGCACGGCGAGGGTTCTCTGGAAACACCATATATTTT
TRBJ1-1,.,TRBV18,.,CASSPREGTEAFF,TGTGCCAGCTCACCCAGGGAAGGGACTGAAGCTTTCTTT
TRBJ2-7,.,TRBV7-8,once,CASSLAERFEVSYEQYF,TGTGCCAGCAGCTTAGCGGAAAGATTTGAGGTATCCTACGAGCAGTACTTC
TRBJ2-3,.,TRBV21-1,.,CASSPRERGLTDTQYF,TGTGCTAGCAGCCCACGAGAGCGGGGGCTCACAGATACGCAGTATTTT
TRBJ1-5,TRBD1,TRBV4-2,.,CASSQHTGTGDQPQHF,TGTGCCAGCAGCCAACACACCGGGACAGGGGATCAGCCCCAGCATTTT
TRBJ1-2,.,TRBV9,.,CASRQGSTNYGYTF,TGTGCCAGCAGACAGGGTTCGACTAACTATGGCTACACCTTC
TRBJ1-1,.,TRBV7-9,.,CASSLAAYMNTEAFF,TGTGCCAGCAGCTTAGCGGCCTACATGAACACTGAAGCTTTCTTT
TRBJ1-5,.,TRBV5-6,.,CASSLFGSNQPQHF,TGTGCCAGCAGCTTGTTCGGTAGCAATCAGCCCCAGCATTTT
TRBJ1-2,.,TRBV7-2,.,CASNSPQGNYGYTF,TGTGCCAGCAACTCCCCCCAAGGGAACTATGGCTACACCTTC
TRBJ2-3,TRBD2,TRBV7-2,.,CASSPGGLASTDTQYF,TGTGCCAGCAGCCCCGGGGGGTTGGCTAGCACAGATACGCAGTATTTT
TRBJ2-3,.,TRBV4-3,.,CASSQDVTVTDTQYF,TGCGCCAGCAGCCAAGATGTTACAGTCACAGATACGCAGTATTTT
TRBJ2-1,.,TRBV6-5,.,CATTGTTYNEQFF,TGTGCTACGACCGGGACAACCTACAATGAGCAGTTCTTC
TRBJ1-5,TRBD1,TRBV19,few,CASSIVQGAGQPQHF,TGTGCCAGTAGTATAGTACAGGGGGCAGGTCAGCCCCAGCATTTT
TRBJ2-1,TRBD2,TRBV3-1/TRBV3-2,.,CASSQGLAGLGEQFF,TGTGCCAGCAGCCAGGGACTAGCGGGGCTCGGTGAGCAGTTCTTC
TRBJ1-1,.,TRBV20-1,.,CSSGGTEAFF,TGCAGTTCTGGGGGCACTGAAGCTTTCTTT
TRBJ1-1,TRBD1,TRBV28,.,CASSPVTGANTEAFF,TGTGCCAGCAGTCCGGTGACAGGGGCGAACACTGAAGCTTTCTTT
TRBJ1-4,TRBD1,TRBV5-5,.,CASSNGPQGGDEKLFF,TGTGCCAGCAGCAACGGACCACAGGGGGGGGATGAAAAACTGTTTTTT
TRBJ2-7,.,TRBV7-9,.,CASSRGDAYEQYF,TGTGCCAGCAGTCGCGGGGACGCCTACGAGCAGTACTTC
TRBJ2-2,.,TRBV6-2/TRBV6-3,few,CASSYSSAGRANTGELFF,TGTGCCAGCAGTTACTCGTCGGCAGGTCGAGCGAACACCGGGGAGCTGTTTTTT
TRBJ2-2,TRBD1,TRBV30,.,CAWATGRSGELFF,TGTGCCTGGGCGACAGGGAGATCGGGGGAGCTGTTTTTT
TRBJ2-2,TRBD2,TRBV4-2,once,CASSQDGAGLAAGELFF,TGTGCCAGCAGCCAAGATGGGGCGGGACTAGCGGCCGGGGAGCTGTTTTTT
TRBJ2-5,.,TRBV7-2,.,CASSLGDVILQETQYF,TGTGCCAGCAGCTTAGGAGACGTTATTCTCCAAGAGACCCAGTACTTC
TRBJ2-7,.,TRBV6-2/TRBV6-3,.,CASSYSGASYEQYF,TGTGCCAGCAGTTACTCGGGGGCCTCCTACGAGCAGTACTTC
TRBJ1-5,TRBD1,TRBV24-1,.,CATSGVPGQGPLGNQPQHF,TGTGCCACCAGTGGTGTACCGGGACAGGGACCCTTGGGTAATCAGCCCCAGCATTTT
TRBJ2-1,.,TRBV5-4,.,CASSLAGPDNEQFF,TGTGCCAGCAGCTTGGCGGGACCAGACAATGAGCAGTTCTTC
TRBJ2-1,TRBD2,TRBV6-6,.,CASSPSTSGRADKFF,TGTGCCAGCAGCCCTTCGACTAGCGGGAGGGCTGATAAGTTCTTC
TRBJ2-2,.,TRBV6-1,once,CASSDRFNTGELFF,TGTGCCAGCAGTGACAGATTTAACACCGGGGAGCTGTTTTTT
TRBJ2-2,.,TRBV4-3,.,CASSQDENTGELFF,TGCGCCAGCAGCCAAGACGAGAACACCGGGGAGCTGTTTTTT
TRBJ1-1,.,TRBV13,.,CASNGRWVLNTEAFF,TGTGCCAGCAACGGACGGTGGGTTTTGAACACTGAAGCTTTCTTT
TRBJ2-3,TRBD2,TRBV15,.,CATKREGGRLTDTQYF,TGTGCCACCAAACGGGAGGGGGGAAGACTCACAGATACGCAGTATTTT
TRBJ2-5,.,TRBV19,.,CASSAYGAEHLIQETQYF,TGTGCCAGTAGCGCCTACGGGGCAGAACATCTCATACAAGAGACCCAGTACTTC
TRBJ1-4,.,TRBV9,once,CASSVALGEGEKLFF,TGTGCCAGCAGCGTAGCTTTGGGAGAAGGGGAAAAACTGTTTTTT
TRBJ2-3,TRBD2,TRBV9,.,CASSVSTSGGIDTQYF,TGTGCCAGCAGCGTCTCCACTAGCGGGGGGATCGATACGCAGTATTTT
TRBJ2-1,TRBD1,TRBV18,.,CASSARDRYYNEQFF,TGTGCCAGCTCAGCCCGGGACAGGTATTACAATGAGCAGTTCTTC
TRBJ2-3,.,TRBV5-6,.,CASSPPAALSTDTQYF,TGTGCCAGCAGCCCCCCGGCAGCTTTGAGCACAGATACGCAGTATTTT
TRBJ2-3,.,TRBV6-4,.,CASSDPNTDTQYF,TGTGCCAGCAGTGACCCCAACACAGATACGCAGTATTTT
TRBJ2-1,.,TRBV29-1,.,CSVEVYNEQFF,TGCAGCGTTGAGGTCTACAATGAGCAGTTCTTC
TRBJ1-3,TRBD1,TRBV27,.,CASSPGGKGNTIYF,TGTGCCAGCAGTCCAGGGGGAAAAGGAAACACCATATATTTT
TRBJ2-2,.,TRBV6-2/TRBV6-3,.,CASSYPGNKNTGELFF,TGTGCCAGCAGTTATCCCGGGAATAAGAACACCGGGGAGCTGTTTTTT
TRBJ2-5,TRBD2,TRBV5-5,.,CASSSPGGETQYF,TGTGCCAGCAGCTCCCCGGGGGGGGAGACCCAGTACTTC
TRBJ1-5,TRBD1,TRBV12-5,.,CASGPDRGHNSNQPQHF,TGTGCTAGTGGTCCGGACAGGGGACACAATAGCAATCAGCCCCAGCATTTT
TRBJ1-3,.,TRBV27,.,CASRARTSGNTIYF,TGTGCCAGCAGAGCCAGGACCTCTGGAAACACCATATATTTT
TRBJ2-7,.,TRBV7-2,.,CASSQGTPYEQYF,TGTGCCAGCAGCCAAGGGACCCCCTACGAGCAGTACTTC
TRBJ2-2,TRBD2,TRBV29-1,.,CSVTAVAGGSNTGELFF,TGCAGCGTCACGGCAGTAGCGGGGGGCTCGAACACCGGGGAGCTGTTTTTT
TRBJ2-2,.,TRBV7-9,.,CASSLAVARDANTGELFF,TGTGCCAGCAGCTTAGCTGTCGCACGGGACGCGAACACCGGGGAGCTGTTTTTT
TRBJ1-4,.,TRBV30,few,CAWSPDGGGWFF,TGTGCCTGGAGCCCTGACGGGGGAGGTTGGTTTTTT
TRBJ2-1,TRBD2,TRBV6-5,.,CASSVSGIGYNEQFF,TGTGCCAGCAGCGTTAGCGGGATAGGCTACAATGAGCAGTTCTTC